This T cell receptor (beta chain) was observed in a study of shared clonotypes between healthy human individuals. The authors distributed each subset's genomic DNA evenly over several immunoSEQ plates. As handled by the study authors: Filtering differed because ImmunoSEQ produced junction-only sequences that carried no quality scores. Repertoires were generated with immunoSEQ multiplex PCR, while TCRdb's copy carries only in-frame clones and drops some. The V and J calls and clone size were taken over from that table, and D and trimming were inferred from the DNA. The repertoire has about 490,000 clones, less than 80% of them found once; the top ten carry approximately 12%. Genomic DNA for unsorted samples, which was extracted with the QIAamp DNA Blood Mini kit, came from about 90 million PBMCs. The V end lost 6 bases, the J end lost 0 bases, and 8 bases lay between the germline ends. CDR3 length: 14 residues. Germline CDR1 is MNHEY and CDR2 is SMNVEV (reference sequence).

Sequencing was carried out using PBMCs. The clonotype was recovered from a woman in her forties in good health. Some clones in this sample may be carry-over from other donors' samples. The chain uses TRBV27 and TRBJ2-2; D gene unclear. In DNA, the CDR3 is TGTGCCAGCAGAATCGACTCGAACACCGGGGAGCTGTTTTTT. Residues: CASRIDSNTGELFF.